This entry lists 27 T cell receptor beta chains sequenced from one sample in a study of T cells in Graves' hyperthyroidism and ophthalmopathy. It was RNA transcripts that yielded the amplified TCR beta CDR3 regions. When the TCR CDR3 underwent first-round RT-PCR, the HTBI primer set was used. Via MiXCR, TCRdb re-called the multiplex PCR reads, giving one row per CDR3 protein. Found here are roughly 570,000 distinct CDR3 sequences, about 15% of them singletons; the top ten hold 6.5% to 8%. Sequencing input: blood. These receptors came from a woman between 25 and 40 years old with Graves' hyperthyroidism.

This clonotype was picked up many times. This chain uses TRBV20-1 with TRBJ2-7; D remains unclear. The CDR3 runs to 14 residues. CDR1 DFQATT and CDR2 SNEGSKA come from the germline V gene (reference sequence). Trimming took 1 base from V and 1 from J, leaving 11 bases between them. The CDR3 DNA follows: TGCAGTGCTAGAGTACAAGGCGCGTCCTACGAGCAGTACTTC. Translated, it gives CSARVQGASYEQYF.

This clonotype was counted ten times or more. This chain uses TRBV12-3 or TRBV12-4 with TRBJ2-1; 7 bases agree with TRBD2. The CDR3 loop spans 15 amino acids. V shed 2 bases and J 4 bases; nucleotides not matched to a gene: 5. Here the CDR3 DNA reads TGTGCCAGCAGTTTACAGCGGGACCTGTACAATGAGCAGTTCTTC. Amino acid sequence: CASSLQRDLYNEQFF.

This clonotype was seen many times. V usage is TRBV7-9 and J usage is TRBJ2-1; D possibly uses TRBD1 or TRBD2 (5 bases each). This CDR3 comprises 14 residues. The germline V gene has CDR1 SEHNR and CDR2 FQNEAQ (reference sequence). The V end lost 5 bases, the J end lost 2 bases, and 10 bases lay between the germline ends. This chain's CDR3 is CASSKGPAYNEQFF. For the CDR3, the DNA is TGTGCCAGCAGCAAGGGACCTGCCTACAATGAGCAGTTCTTC. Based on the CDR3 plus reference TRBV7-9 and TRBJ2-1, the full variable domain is DTGVSQNPRHKITKRGQNVTFRCDPISEHNRLYWYRQTLGQGPEFLTYFQNEAQLEKSRLLSDRFSAERPKGSFSTLEIQRTEQGDSAMYLCASSKGPAYNEQFFGPGTRLTVL.

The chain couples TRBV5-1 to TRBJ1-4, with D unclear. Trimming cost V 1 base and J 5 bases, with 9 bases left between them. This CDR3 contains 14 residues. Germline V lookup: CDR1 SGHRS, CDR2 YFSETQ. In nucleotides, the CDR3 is TGCGCCAGCAGCTTGTCGAGCGGGAATGAAAAACTGTTTTTT. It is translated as CASSLSSGNEKLFF.

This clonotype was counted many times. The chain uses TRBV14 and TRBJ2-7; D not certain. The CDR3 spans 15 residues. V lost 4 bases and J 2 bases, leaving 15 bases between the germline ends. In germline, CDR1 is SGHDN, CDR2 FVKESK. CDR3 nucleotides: TGTGCCAGCAGCCGAGCCCGGACGCCCGCCTACGAGCAGTACTTC. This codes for CASSRARTPAYEQYF.

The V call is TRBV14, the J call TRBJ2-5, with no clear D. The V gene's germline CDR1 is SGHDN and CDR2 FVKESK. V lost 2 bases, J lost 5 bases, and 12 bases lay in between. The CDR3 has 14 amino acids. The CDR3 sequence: CASSQRVPEETQYF. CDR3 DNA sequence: TGTGCCAGCAGCCAAAGAGTGCCTGAGGAGACCCAGTACTTC.

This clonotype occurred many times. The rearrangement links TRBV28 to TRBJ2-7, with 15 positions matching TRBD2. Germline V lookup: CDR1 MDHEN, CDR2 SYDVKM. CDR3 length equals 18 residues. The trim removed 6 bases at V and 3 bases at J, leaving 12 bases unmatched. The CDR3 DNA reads TGTGCCAGCAGAACGGGACTAGCGGGAGGAGCTCAAGTCTACGAGCAGTACTTC. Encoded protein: CASRTGLAGGAQVYEQYF.

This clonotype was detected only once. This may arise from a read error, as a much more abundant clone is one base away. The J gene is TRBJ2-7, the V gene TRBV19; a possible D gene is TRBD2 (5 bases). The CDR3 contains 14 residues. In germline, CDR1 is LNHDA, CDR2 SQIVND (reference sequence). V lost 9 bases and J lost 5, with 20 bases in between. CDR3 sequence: CASNNGDGGHEQYF. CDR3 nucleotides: TGTGCCAGCAATAACGGAGACGGAGGCCACGAGCAGTACTTC.

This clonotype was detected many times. The DNA for the CDR3 is TGCGCCAGCAGCTTGGCCTCCATAGGGAACACTGAAGCTTTCTTT. Protein product: CASSLASIGNTEAFF. The J gene is TRBJ1-1, the V gene TRBV5-1; D is undetermined. CDR3 length equals 15 residues. Trimming shortened V by 0 bases and J by 1 base, and 10 bases separated the two germline ends. The germline V gene has CDR1 SGHRS and CDR2 YFSETQ.

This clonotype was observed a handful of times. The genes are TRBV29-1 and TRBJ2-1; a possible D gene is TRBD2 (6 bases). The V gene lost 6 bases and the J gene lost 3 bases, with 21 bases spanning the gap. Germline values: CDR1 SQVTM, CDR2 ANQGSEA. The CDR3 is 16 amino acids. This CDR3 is CSVAGRGLTLYNEQFF. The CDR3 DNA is TGCAGCGTGGCCGGGAGAGGTCTGACCCTCTACAATGAGCAGTTCTTC.

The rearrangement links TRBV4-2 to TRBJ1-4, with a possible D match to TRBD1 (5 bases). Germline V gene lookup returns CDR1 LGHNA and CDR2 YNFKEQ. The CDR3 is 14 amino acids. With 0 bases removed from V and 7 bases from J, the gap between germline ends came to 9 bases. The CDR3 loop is CASSQDYGGEKLFF. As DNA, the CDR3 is TGTGCCAGCAGCCAAGATTACGGGGGTGAAAAACTGTTTTTT.

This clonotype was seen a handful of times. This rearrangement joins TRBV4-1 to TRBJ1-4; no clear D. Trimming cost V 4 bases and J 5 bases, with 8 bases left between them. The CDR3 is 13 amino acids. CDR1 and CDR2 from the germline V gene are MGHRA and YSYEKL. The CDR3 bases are TGCGCCAGCAGCCCGGAGCCGAATGAAAAACTGTTTTTT. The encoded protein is CASSPEPNEKLFF.

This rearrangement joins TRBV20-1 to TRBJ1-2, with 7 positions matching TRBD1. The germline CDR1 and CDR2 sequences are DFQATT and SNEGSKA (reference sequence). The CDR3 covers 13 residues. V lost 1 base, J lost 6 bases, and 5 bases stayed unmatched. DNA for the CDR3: TGCAGTGCTAGAGCGGAGGGGGCTAATGGCTACACCTTC. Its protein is CSARAEGANGYTF.

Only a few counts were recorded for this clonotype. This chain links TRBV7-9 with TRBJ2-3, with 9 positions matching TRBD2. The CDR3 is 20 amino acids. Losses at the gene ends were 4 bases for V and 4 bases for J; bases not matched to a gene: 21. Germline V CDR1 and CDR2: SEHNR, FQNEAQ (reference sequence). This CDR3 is CASSSTSSGKYNLDPDTQYF. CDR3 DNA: TGTGCCAGCAGCTCAACCTCTAGCGGGAAATATAACCTGGACCCAGATACGCAGTATTTT.

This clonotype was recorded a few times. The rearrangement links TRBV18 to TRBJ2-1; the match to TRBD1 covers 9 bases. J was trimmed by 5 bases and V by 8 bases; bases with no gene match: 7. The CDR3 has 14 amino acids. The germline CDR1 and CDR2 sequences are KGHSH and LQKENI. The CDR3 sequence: CASARDREHNEQFF. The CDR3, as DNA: TGTGCCAGCGCTCGGGACAGGGAACACAATGAGCAGTTCTTC.

CDR3 residues: CASKLQGNEQFF. For the CDR3, the DNA is TGTGCCAGCAAACTACAGGGAAATGAGCAGTTCTTC. The V call is TRBV6-1, the J call TRBJ2-1, with a possible D match to TRBD1 (6 bases). Germline CDR1 and CDR2: MNHNS and SASEGT. This CDR3 has 12 amino acids. The V end lost 7 bases, the J end lost 7 bases, and 11 bases lay between the germline ends.

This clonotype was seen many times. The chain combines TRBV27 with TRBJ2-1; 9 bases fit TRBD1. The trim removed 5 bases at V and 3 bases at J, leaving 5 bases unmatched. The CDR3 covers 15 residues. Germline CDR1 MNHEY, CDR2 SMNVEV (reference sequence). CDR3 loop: CASSTGQGIYNEQFF. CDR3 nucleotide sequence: TGTGCCAGCAGTACCGGACAGGGGATCTACAATGAGCAGTTCTTC.

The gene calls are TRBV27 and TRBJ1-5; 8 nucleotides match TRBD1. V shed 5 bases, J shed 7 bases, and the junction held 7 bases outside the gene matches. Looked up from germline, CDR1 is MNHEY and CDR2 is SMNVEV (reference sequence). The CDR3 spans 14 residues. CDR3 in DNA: TGTGCCAGCAGTATCTCAGGGGGCCGGCAGCCCCAGCATTTT. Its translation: CASSISGGRQPQHF.

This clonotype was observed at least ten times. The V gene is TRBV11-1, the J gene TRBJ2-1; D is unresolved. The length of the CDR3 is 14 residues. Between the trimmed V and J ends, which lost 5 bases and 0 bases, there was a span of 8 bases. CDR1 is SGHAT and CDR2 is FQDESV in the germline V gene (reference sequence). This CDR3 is CASSEHASYNEQFF. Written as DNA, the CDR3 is TGTGCCAGCAGCGAACATGCCTCCTACAATGAGCAGTTCTTC.

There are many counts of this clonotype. The CDR3 sequence is CSAAPGRKIEQFF. The CDR3 DNA sequence: TGCAGTGCTGCCCCGGGACGGAAAATTGAGCAGTTCTTC. V gene TRBV20-1 combines with J gene TRBJ2-1; perhaps D is TRBD1 or TRBD2 (5 bases each). The germline V and J ends were trimmed by 5 bases and 9 bases, with 17 bases remaining between them. The germline V gene has CDR1 DFQATT and CDR2 SNEGSKA (reference sequence). The CDR3 runs to 13 residues.

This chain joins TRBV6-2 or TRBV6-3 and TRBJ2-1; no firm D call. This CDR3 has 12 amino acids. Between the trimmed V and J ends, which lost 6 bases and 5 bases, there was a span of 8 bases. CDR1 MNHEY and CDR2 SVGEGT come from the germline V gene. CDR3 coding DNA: TGTGCCAGCAGCCCCCTAAACAATGAGCAGTTCTTC. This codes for CASSPLNNEQFF.

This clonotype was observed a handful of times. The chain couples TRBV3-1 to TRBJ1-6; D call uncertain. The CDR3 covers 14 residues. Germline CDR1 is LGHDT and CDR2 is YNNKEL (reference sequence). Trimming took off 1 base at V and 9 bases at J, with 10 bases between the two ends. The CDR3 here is CASSQVLEGSPLHF. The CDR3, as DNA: TGTGCCAGCAGCCAAGTCTTAGAGGGTTCACCCCTCCACTTT.

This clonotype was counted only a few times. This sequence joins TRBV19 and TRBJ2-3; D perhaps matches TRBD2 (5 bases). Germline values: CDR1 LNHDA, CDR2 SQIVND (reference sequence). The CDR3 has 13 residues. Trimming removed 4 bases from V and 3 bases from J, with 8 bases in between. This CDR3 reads CASSTERTDTQYF. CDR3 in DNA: TGTGCCAGTAGTACCGAGCGGACAGATACGCAGTATTTT. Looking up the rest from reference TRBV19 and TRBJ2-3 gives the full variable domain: DGGITQSPKYLFRKEGQNVTLSCEQNLNHDAMYWYRQDPGQGLRLIYYSQIVNDFQKGDIAEGYSVSREKKESFPLTVTSAQKNPTAFYLCASSTERTDTQYFGPGTRLTVL.

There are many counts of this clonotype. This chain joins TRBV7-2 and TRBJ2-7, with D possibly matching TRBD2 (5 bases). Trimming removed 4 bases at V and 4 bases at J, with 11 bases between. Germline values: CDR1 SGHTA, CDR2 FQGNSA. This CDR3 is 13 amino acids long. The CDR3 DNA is TGTGCCAGCAGCTATCGGGGAGATTACGAGCAGTACTTC. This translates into CASSYRGDYEQYF.

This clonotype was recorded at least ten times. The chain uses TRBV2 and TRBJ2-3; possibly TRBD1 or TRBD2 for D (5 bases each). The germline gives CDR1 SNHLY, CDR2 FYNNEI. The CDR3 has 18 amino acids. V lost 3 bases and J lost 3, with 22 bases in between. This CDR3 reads CASSDRSTGGTGTDTQYF. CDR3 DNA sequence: TGTGCCAGCAGTGACAGGTCGACGGGTGGGACGGGAACAGATACGCAGTATTTT.

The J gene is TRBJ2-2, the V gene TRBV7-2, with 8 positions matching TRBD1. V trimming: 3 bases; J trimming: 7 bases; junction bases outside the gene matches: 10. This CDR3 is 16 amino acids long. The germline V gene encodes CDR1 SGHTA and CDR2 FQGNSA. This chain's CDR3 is CASSLIRQGAGGELFF. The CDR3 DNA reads TGTGCCAGCAGCTTGATTAGGCAGGGGGCAGGCGGGGAGCTGTTTTTT.

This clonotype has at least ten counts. CDR3 DNA: TGTGCCATCAGTGGGGGAACTGACTACGAGCAGTACTTC. This gives the protein CAISGGTDYEQYF. This chain joins TRBV10-3 and TRBJ2-7, with D unclear. The V and J ends lost 4 bases and 3 bases respectively, with 10 bases between them. The germline CDR1 and CDR2 sequences are ENHRY and SYGVKD. CDR3 length equals 13 residues.